The clone carrying this TCR beta chain has more than one count but fewer than ten. This entry belongs to a study of blood T cell repertoires in COVID-19. Study at large: The United States, Italy and Spain were the sources of the acute and convalescent COVID-19 samples. The cDNA or gDNA used as material had been derived from T cells, B-cell-depleted T cells, or PBMCs.

How the authors handled the data: Reference gene primer amplification yielded estimated nucleated cell counts. Only in-frame clones appear in the TCRdb table, and some are missing; sequencing was by immunoSEQ multiplex PCR. For V, J and clone size, that table is used; D and trimming come from the DNA. The table shows 110,000 or so clones, with about four fifths occurring only once. This CDR3 has 17 amino acids. The sequence was obtained from an elderly woman with acute or convalescent COVID-19. Material: peripheral blood. The chain carries TRBV21-1 and TRBJ2-3; the tabulated D call, TRBD1, remains unverified against the DNA. TRBV21-1 constitutes a pseudogene. CDR3 in amino acids: CASSKGEGQENTDTQYF. The CDR3 nucleotides read TGTGCCAGCAGCAAAGGAGAAGGACAGGAGAACACAGATACGCAGTATTTT.